This T cell receptor (beta chain) was captured by sequencing in a study of blood T cell repertoires in COVID-19. Study details: Whether acute or convalescent, the COVID-19 samples came from the United States, Italy and Spain.

Patients in Seattle were enrolled during active infection, then followed longitudinally. CDR1 and CDR2 from the germline V gene are SGHAT and FQNNGV. The CDR3 length is 17 residues. The V end lost 1 base, the J end lost 0 bases, and 10 bases lay between the germline ends. In the authors' methods: Nucleated cell number was recorded as an estimate derived from reference gene primer amplification. Here immunoSEQ multiplex PCR was the method, and the copy in TCRdb shows in-frame clones only, minus some. V, J and clone size are taken as reported in that table, and D and trimming were inferred from the DNA itself. The table includes 250,000 to 300,000 clones, approximately 90% detected once.

The TCR was taken from a woman aged 25 to 45 with COVID-19, enrolled during active disease. The sequenced sample consisted of peripheral blood. The V gene is TRBV11-2, the J gene TRBJ2-6; D is unclear. Here the CDR3 reads CASSLGALISGANVLTF. The CDR3 DNA is TGTGCCAGCAGCTTAGGGGCCCTTATCTCTGGGGCCAACGTCCTGACTTTC.